This T cell receptor beta chain comes out of a study of blood T cell repertoires in COVID-19. The V and J ends lost 8 bases and 5 bases, in that order; junction bases with no gene match: 4. The CDR3 length is 13 residues. CDR1 and CDR2 (germline): GTSNPN, SVGIG (reference sequence). Sequencing used immunoSEQ multiplex PCR; TCRdb keeps in-frame clones, though not all of them. The sample shows a few hundred thousand clones, roughly 84% of them seen only once. This receptor was taken from a woman aged 25-40 years who had recovered from COVID-19. Sequencing was done on a sample of PBMCs or T cells enriched from blood (not recorded which). The chain couples TRBV30 to TRBJ1-5; 12 bases align to TRBD1. CDR3 in amino acids: CAVGQGAHQPQHF. The CDR3 DNA reads TGTGCCGTGGGACAGGGGGCGCATCAGCCCCAGCATTTT.